A single sample gave rise to the 23 T cell receptor beta chains below, sequenced in a study of response to subunit inactivated influenza vaccine. From the RT-PCR reads, TCRdb called clonotypes with MiXCR, one entry per CDR3 protein. The sample includes around 710,000 distinct CDR3 sequences, 14% of them seen just once. The source was PBMCs from blood, collected about 14 days before vaccination. Every receptor here comes from a man aged 45-65 years who received an inactivated influenza vaccine.

Ten or more counts support this clonotype. The chain combines TRBV29-1 with TRBJ2-2; 9 bases fit TRBD1. V was pared by 6 bases and J by 5 bases, with 1 base of the junction left unmatched. The CDR3 totals 12 residues. CDR1 and CDR2 from the germline V gene are SQVTM and ANQGSEA. CDR3 in DNA: TGCAGCGTCGGGACAGGGACCGGGGAGCTGTTTTTT. Residues: CSVGTGTGELFF.

This sequence joins TRBV6-2 or TRBV6-3 and TRBJ2-1; 12 bases fit TRBD2. Unmatched junction bases numbered 6, after V lost 6 bases and J lost 0 bases. The V gene's germline CDR1 is MNHEY and CDR2 SVGEGT. This CDR3 spans 17 amino acids. CDR3 sequence: CASRPRTSGASYNEQFF. The CDR3 nucleotides read TGTGCCAGCAGACCCCGGACTAGCGGGGCCTCCTACAATGAGCAGTTCTTC.

A few counts support this clonotype. The chain combines TRBV7-2 with TRBJ1-1; D may be TRBD1 (6 bases). The V end was cut by 3 bases, the J end by 2 bases, with 13 bases between. Per the germline V gene, CDR1 is SGHTA and CDR2 is FQGNSA. The CDR3 extends over 15 amino acids. CDR3 sequence (DNA): TGTGCCAGCAGCTTCTTCCCAGGGGTAAACACTGAAGCTTTCTTT. The encoded protein is CASSFFPGVNTEAFF.

This clonotype was seen repeatedly, ten times or more. The chain is built from TRBV29-1 and TRBJ2-1; D is ambiguous. The CDR3 has 15 amino acids. V lost 4 bases, J lost 0 bases, and 13 bases lay in between. CDR1 SQVTM and CDR2 ANQGSEA come from the germline V gene. The CDR3 bases are TGCAGCGTTGCGGGCAGGCCGAGCTCCTACAATGAGCAGTTCTTC. It codes for CSVAGRPSSYNEQFF.

The V call is TRBV7-9, the J call TRBJ2-1, with D hard to call. The germline CDR1 and CDR2 sequences are SEHNR and FQNEAQ (reference sequence). V was cut by 4 bases and J by 6 bases, with 7 bases left in between. The CDR3 spans 12 residues. CDR3 residues: CASSSASNEQFF. In nucleotides, the CDR3 is TGTGCCAGCAGCTCAGCGTCCAATGAGCAGTTCTTC.

CDR3 sequence (DNA): TGCGCCAGCAGCATGGGTCTAGCGGGAGGTTACCAAGAGACCCAGTACTTC. It translates to CASSMGLAGGYQETQYF. The chain recombines TRBV5-1 with TRBJ2-5, with TRBD2 matching over 11 bases. V was clipped by 4 bases and J by 0 bases; unmatched bases: 8. Germline values: CDR1 SGHRS, CDR2 YFSETQ. This CDR3 is built from 17 residues.

The chain joins TRBV27 to TRBJ2-1; weak D call: TRBD1 (5 bases). This CDR3 is 15 amino acids long. V dropped 3 bases and J dropped 5 bases, with 14 bases sitting between them. CDR1 is MNHEY, CDR2 SMNVEV, per germline (reference sequence). CDR3 sequence reads: CASSFPMAGNNEQFF. The CDR3 DNA follows: TGTGCCAGCAGTTTCCCGATGGCAGGGAACAATGAGCAGTTCTTC.

CDR3 nucleotides: TGTGCCAGCAGCCAAGATGTCGCGGTAGGGTCAGATACGCAGTATTTT. Translation gives CASSQDVAVGSDTQYF. The chain has TRBV4-2 and TRBJ2-3; D call uncertain. The V end lost 0 bases, the J end lost 4 bases, and 14 bases lay between the germline ends. The length of the CDR3 is 16 residues. CDR1 is LGHNA and CDR2 is YNFKEQ in the germline V gene.

The rearrangement links TRBV10-3 to TRBJ2-2, with D possibly being TRBD1 (5 bases). Germline CDR1 and CDR2: ENHRY and SYGVKD. The CDR3 loop spans 16 amino acids. Trimming cost V 5 bases and J 2 bases, with 15 bases left between them. The CDR3 coding sequence is TGTGCCATCAGTAACAACAAACAGGATAACACCGGGGAGCTGTTTTTT. As protein: CAISNNKQDNTGELFF.

The chain employs TRBV29-1 and TRBJ1-1; unclear D gene. V was shortened by 2 bases and J by 10 bases, with 8 bases between the two germline ends. The CDR3 contains 10 residues. Germline V gene lookup returns CDR1 SQVTM and CDR2 ANQGSEA. The CDR3 sequence: CSVEKHPAFF. The CDR3 DNA sequence: TGCAGCGTTGAAAAGCACCCAGCTTTCTTT.

The V gene is TRBV4-3, the J gene TRBJ2-3; unclear D gene. The length of the CDR3 is 15 residues. Germline V lookup: CDR1 LGHNA, CDR2 YSLEER. The V end was cut by 0 bases, the J end by 5 bases, with 12 bases between. The CDR3 here is CASSQEILRGDTQYF. The CDR3 DNA reads TGCGCCAGCAGCCAAGAAATCCTAAGAGGAGATACGCAGTATTTT.

The chain is built from TRBV15 and TRBJ2-7; 8 bases map to TRBD1. This CDR3 spans 15 amino acids. Germline-derived CDR1 and CDR2 are LNHNV and YYDKDF (reference sequence). Trimming took 1 base from V and 2 from J; bases not matched to a gene: 4. The CDR3 nucleotides read TGTGCCACCAGCAGAGGGAGGACAGGGACCTACGAGCAGTACTTC. This encodes CATSRGRTGTYEQYF.

This clonotype was counted only a few times. The V and J genes are TRBV29-1 and TRBJ2-3; the D gene is possibly TRBD2 (5 bases). V lost 4 bases and J 6 bases, leaving 11 bases between the germline ends. From germline, CDR1 is SQVTM and CDR2 ANQGSEA. The CDR3 spans 12 residues. The CDR3: CSVGLPRDTQYF. In nucleotides, the CDR3 is TGCAGCGTTGGACTACCCCGGGATACGCAGTATTTT.

The J gene is TRBJ2-7, the V gene TRBV25-1; D not certain. The length of the CDR3 is 11 residues. Germline V gene data show CDR1 as MGHDK and CDR2 as SYGVNS. Trimming shortened V by 3 bases and J by 9 bases, and 9 bases separated the two germline ends. CDR3 residues: CASSELGLQYF. CDR3 sequence (DNA): TGTGCCAGCAGTGAGTTAGGGCTGCAGTACTTC.

The chain combines TRBV20-1 with TRBJ2-1; the D gene is possibly TRBD1 (5 bases). CDR1 is DFQATT, CDR2 SNEGSKA, per germline (reference sequence). The length of the CDR3 is 14 residues. V was clipped by 3 bases and J by 2 bases, with 11 bases between them. CDR3 sequence: CSAREGAAYNEQFF. In nucleotides, the CDR3 is TGCAGTGCTAGGGAAGGGGCCGCCTACAATGAGCAGTTCTTC.

In its sample, this clonotype was seen a few times. This sequence joins TRBV18 and TRBJ1-5, with a possible D match to TRBD1 (6 bases). This CDR3 spans 13 amino acids. V was trimmed by 3 bases and J by 8 bases, leaving 11 bases between them. Germline CDR1 is KGHSH and CDR2 is LQKENI. CDR3 in DNA: TGTGCCAGCTCACCCCCTGAGGGGGAGCCCCAGCATTTT. Translating it yields CASSPPEGEPQHF.

DNA for the CDR3: TGTGCCAGCAGGAAGTGGTTAGCGGGAGAAGAGACCCAGTACTTC. Translating gives CASRKWLAGEETQYF. The V call is TRBV2, the J call TRBJ2-5; the match to TRBD2 covers 9 bases. The J segment lost 3 bases and the V segment lost 6 bases, leaving 8 bases of the junction unmatched. The CDR3 runs 15 residues. Germline loops: CDR1 SNHLY, CDR2 FYNNEI.

The chain joins TRBV4-1 to TRBJ2-7; D is possibly TRBD1 (5 bases). The CDR3 spans 15 residues. In germline, CDR1 is MGHRA, CDR2 YSYEKL. The germline V and J ends were trimmed by 3 bases and 2 bases, with 14 bases remaining between them. The CDR3 reads CASSHRDRSTYEQYF. For the CDR3, the DNA is TGCGCCAGCAGCCATAGAGACAGAAGCACCTACGAGCAGTACTTC.

The rearrangement uses TRBV5-1 and TRBJ2-3, with D hard to call. The CDR3 is made up of 13 amino acids. Trimming removed 6 bases from V and 4 bases from J, with 12 bases in between. Germline values: CDR1 SGHRS, CDR2 YFSETQ. The CDR3 nucleotides read TGCGCCAGCACTGATTATTTCCCAGATACGCAGTATTTT. Its translation is CASTDYFPDTQYF. Together with reference TRBV5-1 and TRBJ2-3, the CDR3 gives the full variable domain: KAGVTQTPRYLIKTRGQQVTLSCSPISGHRSVSWYQQTPGQGLQFLFEYFSETQRNKGNFPGRFSGRQFSNSRSEMNVSTLELGDSALYLCASTDYFPDTQYFGPGTRLTVL.

This clonotype was picked up many times. The CDR3 reads CASNKSGAGFF. CDR3 coding DNA: TGTGCCAGCAACAAGTCGGGGGCGGGCTTCTTT. The chain recombines TRBV28 with TRBJ1-1; a possible D gene is TRBD1 (6 bases). Trimming removed 7 bases from V and 14 bases from J, with 17 bases in between. CDR3 length: 11 amino acids. CDR1 and CDR2 from the germline V gene are MDHEN and SYDVKM.

The V call is TRBV5-1, the J call TRBJ2-3; 9 nucleotides agree with TRBD2. Germline V gives CDR1 SGHRS, CDR2 YFSETQ. This CDR3 region has 17 residues. The trim removed 3 bases at V and 2 bases at J, leaving 10 bases unmatched. The CDR3 DNA sequence: TGCGCCAGCAGCTCCCCTAAACTAGCGGGCTTCACAGATACGCAGTATTTT. It yields the protein CASSSPKLAGFTDTQYF.

This clonotype was recorded many times. This rearrangement joins TRBV2 to TRBJ2-3, with 9 bases fitting TRBD2. This CDR3 spans 15 amino acids. With 4 bases clipped from V and 1 base from J, the junction kept 3 bases outside the gene matches. In germline, CDR1 is SNHLY, CDR2 FYNNEI. In nucleotides, the CDR3 is TGTGCCAGCAGTGCCCGGACTAGCGGCACAGATACGCAGTATTTT. Translated, it gives CASSARTSGTDTQYF. The variable domain in full, completed from reference TRBV2 and TRBJ2-3, reads EPEVTQTPSHQVTQMGQEVILRCVPISNHLYFYWYRQILGQKVEFLVSFYNNEISEKSEIFDDQFSVERPDGSNFTLKIRSTKLEDSAMYFCASSARTSGTDTQYFGPGTRLTVL.

The rearrangement uses TRBV12-3 or TRBV12-4 and TRBJ1-5; D is unresolved. The CDR3 is 14 amino acids. V lost 3 bases and J 1 base, leaving 7 bases between the germline ends. In DNA form, the CDR3 reads TGTGCCAGCAGTTTGGGCAAGAGCAATCAGCCCCAGCATTTT. Translated: CASSLGKSNQPQHF.